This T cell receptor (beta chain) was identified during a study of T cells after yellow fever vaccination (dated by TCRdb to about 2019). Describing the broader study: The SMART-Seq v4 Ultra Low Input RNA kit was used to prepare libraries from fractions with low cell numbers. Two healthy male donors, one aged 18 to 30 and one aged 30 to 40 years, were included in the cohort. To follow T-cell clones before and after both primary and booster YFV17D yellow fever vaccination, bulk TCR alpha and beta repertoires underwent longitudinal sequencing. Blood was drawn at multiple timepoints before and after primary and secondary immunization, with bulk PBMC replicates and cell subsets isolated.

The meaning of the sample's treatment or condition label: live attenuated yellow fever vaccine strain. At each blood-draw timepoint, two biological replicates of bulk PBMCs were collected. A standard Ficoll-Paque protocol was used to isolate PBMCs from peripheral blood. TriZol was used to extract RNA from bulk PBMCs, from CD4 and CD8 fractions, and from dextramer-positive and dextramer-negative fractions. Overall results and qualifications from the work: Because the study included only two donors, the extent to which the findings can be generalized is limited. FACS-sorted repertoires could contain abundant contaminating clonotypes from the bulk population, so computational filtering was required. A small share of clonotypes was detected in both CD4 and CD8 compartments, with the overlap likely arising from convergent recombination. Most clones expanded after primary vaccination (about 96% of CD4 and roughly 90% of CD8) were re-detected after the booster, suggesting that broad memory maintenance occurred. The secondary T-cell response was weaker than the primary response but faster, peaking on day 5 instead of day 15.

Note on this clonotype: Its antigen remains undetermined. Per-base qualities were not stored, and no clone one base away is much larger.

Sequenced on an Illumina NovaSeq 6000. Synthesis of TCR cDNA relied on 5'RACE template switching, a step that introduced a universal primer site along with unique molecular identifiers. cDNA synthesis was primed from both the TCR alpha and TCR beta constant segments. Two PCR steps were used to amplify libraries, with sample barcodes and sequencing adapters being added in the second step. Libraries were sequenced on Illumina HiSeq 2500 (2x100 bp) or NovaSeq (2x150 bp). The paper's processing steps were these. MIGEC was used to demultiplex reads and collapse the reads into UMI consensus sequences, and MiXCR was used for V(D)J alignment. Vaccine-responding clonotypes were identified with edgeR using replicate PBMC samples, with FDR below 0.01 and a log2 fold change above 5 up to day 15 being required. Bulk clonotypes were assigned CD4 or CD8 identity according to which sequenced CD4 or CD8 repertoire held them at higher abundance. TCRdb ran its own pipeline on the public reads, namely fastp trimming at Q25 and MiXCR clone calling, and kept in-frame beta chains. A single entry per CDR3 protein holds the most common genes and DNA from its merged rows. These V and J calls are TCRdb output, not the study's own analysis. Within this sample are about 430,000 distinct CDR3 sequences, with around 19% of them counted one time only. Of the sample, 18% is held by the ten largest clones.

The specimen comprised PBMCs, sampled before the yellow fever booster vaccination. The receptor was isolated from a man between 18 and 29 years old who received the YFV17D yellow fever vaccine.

The DNA sequence is given as TGCGCCAGCAGCGTAGGGGAGTTTGAGCAGTTCTTC. This translates into CASSVGEFEQFF. This sequence uses TRBV5-1 and TRBJ2-1; the D region is possibly TRBD1 or TRBD2, each matching across 5 bases. CDR1 and CDR2, per the germline V gene, are SGHRS and YFSETQ. Measured from the cysteine to the phenylalanine, the CDR3 is 12 residues long. Just CDR3 DNA is preserved here, 36 bases in frame from base 1. Cut back by 4 bases and 9 bases, the V and J ends lie 11 bases apart.